This paragraph covers one TCR beta chain sequence. V trimming: 4 bases; J trimming: 4 bases; junction bases outside the gene matches: 7. Per the germline V gene, CDR1 is SGHRS and CDR2 is YFSETQ. The CDR3 loop spans 14 amino acids. These data belong to a study of cytomegalovirus exposure and HLA in healthy donors. The PCR used 60 Vbeta and 13 Jbeta primers. Libraries were prepared by immunoSEQ multiplex PCR; TCRdb keeps only in-frame clonotypes and omits some of them. Found here are fewer than 110,000 clones; the top ten clones hold approximately 3.7%. The sequence was collected from a man aged 35-49 years in good health and CMV-seronegative. V and J are TRBV5-1 and TRBJ2-5; 7 bases map to TRBD2. Sequencing used PBMCs. This CDR3 is CASSPGGGRETQYF. The CDR3 coding sequence is TGCGCCAGCAGCCCTGGGGGGGGAAGAGAGACCCAGTACTTC.